Given below is one T cell receptor (beta chain) in context. The sample contains more than one DNA sequence encoding this CDR3. The entry originates in a study of blood T cell repertoires in COVID-19. Study at large: COVID-19 samples from acute and convalescent phases originated in the United States, Italy and Spain. In each case, the material was cDNA or gDNA derived from T cells, B-cell-depleted T cells, or PBMCs.

In the source study's methods: Amplified reference gene primers provided the basis for estimating nucleated cell counts. Some clones are missing from TCRdb's copy, which holds only in-frame ones; the method was immunoSEQ multiplex PCR. The V and J calls and clone size come from that table; D and trimming were worked out from the DNA. The repertoire has approximately 180,000 clones, 70% to 90% of them found once; the top ten carry 3% to 4%. With 0 bases removed from V and 1 base from J, the gap between germline ends came to 5 bases. The CDR3 has 14 residues. Per germline, CDR1 LGHNA and CDR2 YSLEER. Material for sequencing was peripheral blood. The rearrangement joins TRBV4-3 to TRBJ2-3, with a weak D call TRBD2 (5 bases). The clonotype was recovered from a man in his fifties or sixties with acute or convalescent COVID-19. The CDR3 reads CASSQDGGTDTQYF. The CDR3 DNA is TGCGCCAGCAGCCAAGACGGGGGCACAGATACGCAGTATTTT.